The 16 T cell receptor beta chains below come from one sample, sequenced in a study of metastatic and nonmetastatic thyroid tumors. Through MiXCR, TCRdb re-clonotyped the PCR reads. The sample holds 13,000 to 15,000 clones; around 32% are singletons and the top ten take 45% to 55%. Each patient went into thyroid surgery without having received any treatment. Sequences were obtained from tumor tissue. These receptors came from a male donor with papillary thyroid cancer or a benign thyroid nodule (not recorded which). Some clones in this sample may be carry-over from other donors' samples.

This clone has just a few counts. A much larger clone differs by one base, so this may be a read error. The gene calls are TRBV7-6 and TRBJ2-4; TRBD1 aligns across 9 bases. The CDR3 runs to 15 residues. Unmatched junction bases numbered 11, after V lost 5 bases and J lost 9 bases. CDR1 is SGHVS and CDR2 is FNYEAQ in the germline V gene. CDR3 coding DNA: TGTGCCAGCAGCCAAGGACAGGGGACGATGGGCATTCAGTACTTC. The encoded protein is CASSQGQGTMGIQYF.

This rearrangement joins TRBV18 to TRBJ2-2; 7 positions agree with TRBD2. This CDR3 spans 15 amino acids. V lost 6 bases to trimming and J lost 5 bases; unmatched junction nucleotides: 9. Germline values: CDR1 KGHSH, CDR2 LQKENI. The CDR3 nucleotides are TGTGCCAGCTCTCTCGACGGGACTATTACCGGGGAGCTGTTTTTT. Encoded protein: CASSLDGTITGELFF. Full variable domain (remainder filled in from reference TRBV18 and TRBJ2-2): NAGVMQNPRHLVRRRGQEARLRCSPMKGHSHVYWYRQLPEEGLKFMVYLQKENIIDESGMPKERFSAEFPKEGPSILRIQQVVRGDSAAYFCASSLDGTITGELFFGEGSRLTVL.

This clone occurred many times. The chain combines TRBV5-1 with TRBJ2-7; tentatively, D is TRBD2 (6 bases). V gave up 6 bases and J gave up 7 bases, with 20 bases separating them. CDR1 and CDR2 (germline): SGHRS, YFSETQ. This CDR3 contains 14 residues. The CDR3 reads CASNSWGDAREQYF. The CDR3 region has the DNA TGCGCCAGCAACTCGTGGGGGGACGCCCGGGAGCAGTACTTC.

In its sample, this clone was seen a few times. J is TRBJ2-1 and V is TRBV10-2; D perhaps matches TRBD2 (6 bases). The CDR3 consists of 14 residues. The V end lost 6 bases, the J end lost 8 bases, and 17 bases lay between the germline ends. Germline lookup yields CDR1 WSHSY and CDR2 SAAADI. The CDR3 protein is CASSTAAGIYEQFF. Written as DNA, the CDR3 is TGCGCCAGCAGCACCGCAGCGGGCATCTATGAGCAGTTCTTC.

The sample holds many counts of this clone. The V and J genes are TRBV5-1 and TRBJ1-2; no clear D. The length of the CDR3 is 12 residues. Trimming cost V 0 bases and J 8 bases, with 8 bases left between them. Germline CDR1 reads SGHRS; CDR2 reads YFSETQ. CDR3: CASSLGGVGYTF. CDR3 in DNA: TGCGCCAGCAGCTTGGGCGGGGTCGGCTACACCTTC.

This clone was recorded many times. This chain joins TRBV5-1 and TRBJ2-5; TRBD1 matches at 11 bases. Losses at the gene ends were 5 bases for V and 3 bases for J; bases not matched to a gene: 6. The CDR3 consists of 15 residues. The germline gives CDR1 SGHRS, CDR2 YFSETQ. Here the CDR3 DNA reads TGCGCCAGCAGTTTTCCGGGACAGGGGGAAGAGACCCAGTACTTC. This encodes CASSFPGQGEETQYF.

This clone was recorded at least ten times. It may be a read error: a sequence one base away is much more abundant. The identical CDR3 is also encoded by other nucleotide sequences in the sample. This rearrangement joins TRBV20-1 to TRBJ1-5; possibly TRBD1 for D (6 bases). Per germline, CDR1 DFQATT and CDR2 SNEGSKA (reference sequence). The CDR3 consists of 19 residues. The CDR3 loop reads CSARNPHAGTGFSNQPQHF. In nucleotides, the CDR3 is TGCAGTGCTAGAAACCCCCATGCGGGAACAGGGTTTAGCAATCAGCCCCAGCACTTT.

The chain has TRBV20-1 and TRBJ2-1, with D maybe TRBD2 (6 bases). There are 15 residues in the CDR3. Deletions cut 6 bases from V and 6 bases from J, with 21 bases between. CDR1 and CDR2 (germline): DFQATT, SNEGSKA (reference sequence). The CDR3 bases are TGCAGTGCCCCATGGGGCGGGGTGGCGGGCAATGAGCAGTTCTTC. This sequence encodes CSAPWGGVAGNEQFF.

The rearrangement uses TRBV6-2 or TRBV6-3 and TRBJ1-1; D gene ambiguous. CDR3 length: 14 amino acids. The V end was cut by 2 bases, the J end by 3 bases, with 10 bases between. Germline V gene sequence: CDR1 MNHEY, CDR2 SVGEGT. CDR3 residues: CASSYGDMDTEAFF. CDR3 sequence (DNA): TGTGCCAGCAGTTACGGGGATATGGACACTGAAGCTTTCTTT.

This clone was observed a single time. The gene calls are TRBV30 and TRBJ2-7; possible D gene TRBD1, 6 bases. The germline V gene has CDR1 GTSNPN and CDR2 SVGIG (reference sequence). Trimming cost V 1 base and J 3 bases, with 16 bases left between them. This CDR3 region has 15 residues. CDR3 DNA: TGTGCCTGGAGTGGTCTCGCACAGGGCAGCTACGAGCAGTACTTC. Its protein is CAWSGLAQGSYEQYF.

This clone showed up many times. The same CDR3 arises from other DNA sequences in this sample as well. The gene calls are TRBV7-6 and TRBJ1-4, with D tentatively TRBD1 (6 bases). V lost 5 bases, J lost 0 bases, and 19 bases lay in between. The CDR3 runs to 18 residues. Germline CDR1 reads SGHVS; CDR2 reads FNYEAQ. CDR3 region: CASSPSEGGIATNEKLFF. CDR3 in DNA: TGTGCCAGCAGCCCAAGCGAAGGGGGAATCGCAACTAATGAAAAACTGTTTTTT.

The chain carries TRBV28 and TRBJ2-2; D perhaps matches TRBD2 (5 bases). Trimming removed 4 bases from V and 3 bases from J, with 15 bases in between. Germline CDR1 and CDR2: MDHEN and SYDVKM. The CDR3 has 16 residues. CDR3: CASSSRRVQDTGELFF. The CDR3 nucleotides are TGTGCCAGCAGTTCGCGGCGGGTCCAAGACACCGGGGAGCTGTTTTTT.

V usage is TRBV6-1 and J usage is TRBJ2-1; 7 bases fit TRBD2. This CDR3 is built from 17 residues. V shed 5 bases, J shed 0 bases, and the junction held 10 bases outside the gene matches. Germline V gene sequence: CDR1 MNHNS, CDR2 SASEGT. CDR3 protein: CASSKTRAGTSYNEQFF. The CDR3 bases are TGTGCCAGCAGTAAAACCAGAGCGGGGACCTCCTACAATGAGCAGTTCTTC.

This chain uses TRBV20-1 with TRBJ2-7, with D tentatively TRBD1 (6 bases). The CDR3 is made up of 14 amino acids. The V and J ends lost 6 bases and 4 bases respectively, with 19 bases between them. CDR1 and CDR2 from the germline V gene are DFQATT and SNEGSKA (reference sequence). The CDR3 bases are TGCAGTGCCCGACCCGGTGACAGGTCTTACGAGCAGTACTTC. Protein product: CSARPGDRSYEQYF.

Comments on this clone: The identical CDR3 is also encoded by other nucleotide sequences in the sample. The chain employs TRBV11-2 and TRBJ1-1; D not resolved. V lost 5 bases, J lost 0 bases, and 13 bases lay in between. Germline V CDR1 and CDR2: SGHAT, FQNNGV. CDR3 length equals 15 residues. This CDR3 is CASSQTRGLNTEAFF. The CDR3, as DNA: TGTGCCAGCAGCCAAACGCGGGGTCTGAACACTGAAGCTTTCTTT.

The chain links TRBV6-4 to TRBJ1-2; the match to TRBD1 covers 8 bases. The CDR3 sequence is 16 residues long. Germline CDR1 MRHNA, CDR2 SNTAGT. V lost 2 bases, J lost 6 bases, and 11 bases stayed unmatched. Here the CDR3 DNA reads TGTGCCAGCAGTGACAACGACAGGGGAGTATCGGATGGCTACACCTTC. It encodes CASSDNDRGVSDGYTF.